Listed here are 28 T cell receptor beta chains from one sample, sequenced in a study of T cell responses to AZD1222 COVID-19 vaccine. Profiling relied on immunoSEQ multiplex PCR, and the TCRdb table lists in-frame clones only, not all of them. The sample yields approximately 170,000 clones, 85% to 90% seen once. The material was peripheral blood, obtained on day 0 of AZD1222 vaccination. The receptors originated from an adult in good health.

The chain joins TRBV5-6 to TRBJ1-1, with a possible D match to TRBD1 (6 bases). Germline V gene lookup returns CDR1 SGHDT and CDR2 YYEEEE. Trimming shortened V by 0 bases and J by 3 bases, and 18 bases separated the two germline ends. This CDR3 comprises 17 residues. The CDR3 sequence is CASSLDSGGRRDTEAFF. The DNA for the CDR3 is TGTGCCAGCAGCTTGGATTCTGGGGGCAGAAGGGACACTGAAGCTTTCTTT.

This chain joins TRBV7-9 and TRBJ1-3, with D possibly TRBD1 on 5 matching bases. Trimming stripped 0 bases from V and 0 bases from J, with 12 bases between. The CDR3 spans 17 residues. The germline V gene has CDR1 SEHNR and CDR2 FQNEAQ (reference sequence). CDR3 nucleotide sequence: TGTGCCAGCAGCTTAGCGTGGACATCAAACTCTGGAAACACCATATATTTT. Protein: CASSLAWTSNSGNTIYF.

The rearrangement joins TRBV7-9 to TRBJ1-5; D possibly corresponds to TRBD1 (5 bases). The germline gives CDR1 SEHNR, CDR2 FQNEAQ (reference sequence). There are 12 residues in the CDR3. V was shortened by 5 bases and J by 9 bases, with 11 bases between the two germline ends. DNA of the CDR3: TGTGCCAGCAGCGTAGGGACTCGGCCCCAGCATTTT. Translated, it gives CASSVGTRPQHF.

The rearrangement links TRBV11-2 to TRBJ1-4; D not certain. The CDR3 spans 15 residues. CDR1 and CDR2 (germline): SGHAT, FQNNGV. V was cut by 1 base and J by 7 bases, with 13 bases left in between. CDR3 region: CASSLAASWGEKLFF. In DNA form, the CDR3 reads TGTGCCAGCAGCTTAGCCGCCAGCTGGGGTGAAAAACTGTTTTTT.

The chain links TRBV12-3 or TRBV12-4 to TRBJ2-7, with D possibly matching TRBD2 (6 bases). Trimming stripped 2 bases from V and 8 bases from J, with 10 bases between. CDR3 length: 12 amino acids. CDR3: CASSLTGVKQYV. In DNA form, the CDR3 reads TGTGCCAGCAGTTTAACGGGGGTAAAGCAGTACGTC.

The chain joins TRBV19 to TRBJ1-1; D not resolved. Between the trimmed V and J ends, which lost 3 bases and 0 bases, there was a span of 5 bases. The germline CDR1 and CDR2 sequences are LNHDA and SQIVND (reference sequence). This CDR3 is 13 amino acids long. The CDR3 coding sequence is TGTGCCAGTAGTATTAATTTGAACACTGAAGCTTTCTTT. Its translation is CASSINLNTEAFF.

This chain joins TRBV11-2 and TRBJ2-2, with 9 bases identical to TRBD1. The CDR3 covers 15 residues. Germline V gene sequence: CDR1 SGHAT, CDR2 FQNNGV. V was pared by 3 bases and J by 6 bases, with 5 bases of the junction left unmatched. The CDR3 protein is CASSLTDRGAGELFF. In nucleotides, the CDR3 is TGTGCCAGCAGCTTGACGGACAGGGGCGCCGGGGAGCTGTTTTTT.

The CDR3 sequence: CASSPSVVNTEAFF. The DNA for the CDR3 is TGTGCCAGCTCGCCGTCGGTTGTGAACACTGAAGCTTTCTTT. The V gene is TRBV18, the J gene TRBJ1-1; D not certain. The V gene's germline CDR1 is KGHSH and CDR2 LQKENI. This CDR3 spans 14 amino acids. Trimming took off 6 bases at V and 0 bases at J, with 11 bases between the two ends.

CDR3 amino acids: CASSPGLAKQTQYF. In nucleotides, the CDR3 is TGTGCCAGCAGCCCGGGACTAGCGAAACAGACCCAGTACTTC. This chain links TRBV7-2 with TRBJ2-5, with 10 bases matching TRBD2. The germline CDR1 and CDR2 sequences are SGHTA and FQGNSA. The CDR3 length is 14 residues. Trimming removed 5 bases from V and 6 bases from J; junction bases left unmatched: 6.

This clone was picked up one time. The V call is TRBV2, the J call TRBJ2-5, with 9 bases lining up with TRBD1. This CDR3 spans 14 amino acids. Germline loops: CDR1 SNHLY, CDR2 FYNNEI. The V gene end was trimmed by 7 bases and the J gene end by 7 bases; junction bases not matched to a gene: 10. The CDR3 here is CASTSQGAGATQYF. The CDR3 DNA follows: TGTGCCAGCACCTCACAGGGGGCGGGAGCGACCCAGTACTTC.

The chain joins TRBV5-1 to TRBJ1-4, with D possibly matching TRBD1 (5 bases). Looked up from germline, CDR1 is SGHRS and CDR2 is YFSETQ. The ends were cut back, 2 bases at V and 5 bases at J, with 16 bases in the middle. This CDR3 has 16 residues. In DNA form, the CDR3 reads TGCGCCAGCAGCTTCCTCCCCCGGGACGCGAATGAAAAACTGTTTTTT. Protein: CASSFLPRDANEKLFF.

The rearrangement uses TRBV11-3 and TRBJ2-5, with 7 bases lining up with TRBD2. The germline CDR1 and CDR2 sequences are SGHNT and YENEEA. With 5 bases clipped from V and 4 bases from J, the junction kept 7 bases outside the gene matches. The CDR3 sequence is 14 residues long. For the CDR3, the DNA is TGTGCCAGCAGCCTCATCGGGGAGGGAGAGACCCAGTACTTC. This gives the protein CASSLIGEGETQYF.

CDR3 in DNA: TGTGCCAGCAGCGTAGCCAGCGGGGGGCTTACCAATGAGCAGTTCTTC. This gives the protein CASSVASGGLTNEQFF. V and J are TRBV9 and TRBJ2-1, with TRBD2 identical over 9 bases. The CDR3 spans 16 residues. The junction had 7 bases not matched to a gene; V was cut back by 0 bases and J by 6 bases. The germline gives CDR1 SGDLS, CDR2 YYNGEE.

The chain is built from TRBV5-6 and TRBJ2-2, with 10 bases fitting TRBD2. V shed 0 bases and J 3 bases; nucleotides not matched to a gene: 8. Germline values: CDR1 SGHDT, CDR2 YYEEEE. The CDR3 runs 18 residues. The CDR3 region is CASSLVAGGLIDTGELFF. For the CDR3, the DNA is TGTGCCAGCAGCTTGGTAGCGGGGGGCCTCATCGACACCGGGGAGCTGTTTTTT.

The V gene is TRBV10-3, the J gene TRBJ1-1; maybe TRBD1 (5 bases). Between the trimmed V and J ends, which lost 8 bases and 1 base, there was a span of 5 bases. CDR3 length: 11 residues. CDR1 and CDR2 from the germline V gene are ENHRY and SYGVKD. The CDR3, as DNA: TGTGCCATCGGGACGAACACTGAAGCTTTCTTT. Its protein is CAIGTNTEAFF.

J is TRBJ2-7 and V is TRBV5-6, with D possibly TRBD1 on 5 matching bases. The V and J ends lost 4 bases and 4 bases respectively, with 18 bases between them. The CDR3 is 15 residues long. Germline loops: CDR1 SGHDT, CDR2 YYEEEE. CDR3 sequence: CASSRLSRDAYEQYV. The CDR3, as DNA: TGTGCCAGCAGCCGGCTGAGCAGGGATGCGTACGAGCAGTACGTC.

The CDR3 nucleotides are TGCGCCAGCAGCTGGACAGGTAGTAATCCTTACGAGCAGTACTTC. It codes for CASSWTGSNPYEQYF. The chain employs TRBV5-1 and TRBJ2-7, with 7 nucleotides matching TRBD1. Per the germline V gene, CDR1 is SGHRS and CDR2 is YFSETQ. CDR3 length equals 15 residues. Trimming cost V 3 bases and J 4 bases; bases outside gene matches: 10. The entire variable domain, with the rest obtained from reference TRBV5-1 and TRBJ2-7, is as follows: KAGVTQTPRYLIKTRGQQVTLSCSPISGHRSVSWYQQTPGQGLQFLFEYFSETQRNKGNFPGRFSGRQFSNSRSEMNVSTLELGDSALYLCASSWTGSNPYEQYFGPGTRLTVT.

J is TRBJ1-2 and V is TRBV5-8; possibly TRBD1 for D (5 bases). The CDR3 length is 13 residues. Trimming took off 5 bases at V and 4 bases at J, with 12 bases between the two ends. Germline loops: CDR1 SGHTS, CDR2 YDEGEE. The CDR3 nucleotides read TGTGCCAGCAGTTCTCAGGGATTCTATGGCTACACCTTC. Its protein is CASSSQGFYGYTF.

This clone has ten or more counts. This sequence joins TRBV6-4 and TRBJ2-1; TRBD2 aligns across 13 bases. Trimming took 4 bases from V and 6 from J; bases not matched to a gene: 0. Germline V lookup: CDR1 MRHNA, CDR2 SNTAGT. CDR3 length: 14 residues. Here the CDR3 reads CASSGLAGGNEQFF. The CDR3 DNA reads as TGTGCCAGCAGTGGACTAGCGGGGGGCAATGAGCAGTTCTTC.

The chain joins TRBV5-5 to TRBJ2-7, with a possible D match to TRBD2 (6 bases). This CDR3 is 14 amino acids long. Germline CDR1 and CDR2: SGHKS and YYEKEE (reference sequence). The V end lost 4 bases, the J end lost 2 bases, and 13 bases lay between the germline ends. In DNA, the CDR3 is TGTGCCAGCAGCCTCCCGACTAGTACCTACGAGCAGTACTTC. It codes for CASSLPTSTYEQYF.

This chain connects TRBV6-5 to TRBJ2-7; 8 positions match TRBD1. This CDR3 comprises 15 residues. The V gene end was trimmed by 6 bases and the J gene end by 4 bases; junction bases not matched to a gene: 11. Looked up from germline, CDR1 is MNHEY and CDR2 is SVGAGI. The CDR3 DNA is TGTGCCAGCAGCCTTGGGGCAGGGGGCGGTTACGAGCAGTACGTC. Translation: CASSLGAGGGYEQYV.

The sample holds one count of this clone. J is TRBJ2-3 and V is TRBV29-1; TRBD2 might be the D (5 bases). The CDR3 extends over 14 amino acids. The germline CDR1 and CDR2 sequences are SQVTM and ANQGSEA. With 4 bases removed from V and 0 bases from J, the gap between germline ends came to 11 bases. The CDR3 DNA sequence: TGCAGCGTTGCGGGGTTAACGAGCACAGATACGCAGTATTTT. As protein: CSVAGLTSTDTQYF.

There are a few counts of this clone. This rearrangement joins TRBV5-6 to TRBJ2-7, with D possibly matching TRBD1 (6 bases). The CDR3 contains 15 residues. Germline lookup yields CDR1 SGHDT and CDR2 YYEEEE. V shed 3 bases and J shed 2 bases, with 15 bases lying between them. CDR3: CASSSLTGQTYEQYV. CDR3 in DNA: TGTGCCAGCAGCTCGCTAACTGGACAGACCTACGAGCAGTACGTC.

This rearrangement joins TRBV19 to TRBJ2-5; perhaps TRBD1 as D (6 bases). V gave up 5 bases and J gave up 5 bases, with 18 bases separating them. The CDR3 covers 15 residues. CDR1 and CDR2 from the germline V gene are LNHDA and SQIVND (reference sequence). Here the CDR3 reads CASSGRGRMLETQYF. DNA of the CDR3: TGTGCCAGTAGTGGCAGGGGCCGAATGCTGGAGACCCAGTACTTC.

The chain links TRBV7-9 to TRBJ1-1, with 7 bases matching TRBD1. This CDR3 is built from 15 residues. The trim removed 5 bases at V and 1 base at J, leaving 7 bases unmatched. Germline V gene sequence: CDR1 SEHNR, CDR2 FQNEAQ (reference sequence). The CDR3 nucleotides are TGTGCCAGCAGCCCGGTAACAGGGGCGAACACTGAAGCTTTCTTT. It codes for CASSPVTGANTEAFF. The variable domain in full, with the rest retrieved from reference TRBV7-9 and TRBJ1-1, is DTGVSQNPRHKITKRGQNVTFRCDPISEHNRLYWYRQTLGQGPEFLTYFQNEAQLEKSRLLSDRFSAERPKGSFSTLEIQRTEQGDSAMYLCASSPVTGANTEAFFGQGTRLTVV.

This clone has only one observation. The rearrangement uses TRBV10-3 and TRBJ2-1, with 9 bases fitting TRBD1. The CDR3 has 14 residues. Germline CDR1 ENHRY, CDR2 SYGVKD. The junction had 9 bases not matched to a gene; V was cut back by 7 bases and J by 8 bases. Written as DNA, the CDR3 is TGTGCCATCACCCAGGGACAGGGTCCGTATGAGCAGTTCTTC. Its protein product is CAITQGQGPYEQFF.

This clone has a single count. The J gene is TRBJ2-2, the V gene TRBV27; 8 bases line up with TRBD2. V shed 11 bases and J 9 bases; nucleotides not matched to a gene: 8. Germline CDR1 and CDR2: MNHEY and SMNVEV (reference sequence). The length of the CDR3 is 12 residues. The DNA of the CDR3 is TGTGCCTCGGGACTAGACGACCGGGAGCTGTTTTTT. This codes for CASGLDDRELFF.

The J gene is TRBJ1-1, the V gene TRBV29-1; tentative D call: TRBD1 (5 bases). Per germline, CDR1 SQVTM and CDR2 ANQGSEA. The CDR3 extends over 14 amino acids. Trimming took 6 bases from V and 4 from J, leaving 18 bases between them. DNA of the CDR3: TGCAGCGTACCCGTCGGGGCCGGGAGCACTGAAGCTTTCTTT. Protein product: CSVPVGAGSTEAFF. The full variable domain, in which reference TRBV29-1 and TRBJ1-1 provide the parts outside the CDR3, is SAVISQKPSRDICQRGTSLTIQCQVDSQVTMMFWYRQQPGQSLTLIATANQGSEATYESGFVIDKFPISRPNLTFSTLTVSNMSPEDSSIYLCSVPVGAGSTEAFFGQGTRLTVV.